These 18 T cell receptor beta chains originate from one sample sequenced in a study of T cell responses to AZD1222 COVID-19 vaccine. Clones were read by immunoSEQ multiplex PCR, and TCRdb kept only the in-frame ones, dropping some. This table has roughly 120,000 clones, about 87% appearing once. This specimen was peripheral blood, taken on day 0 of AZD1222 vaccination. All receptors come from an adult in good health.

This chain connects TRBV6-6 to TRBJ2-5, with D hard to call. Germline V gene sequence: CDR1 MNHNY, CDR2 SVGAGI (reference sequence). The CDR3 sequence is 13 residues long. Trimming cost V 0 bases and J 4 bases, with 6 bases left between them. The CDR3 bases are TGTGCCAGCAGTTACTCAGAATCAGAGACCCAGTACTTC. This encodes CASSYSESETQYF.

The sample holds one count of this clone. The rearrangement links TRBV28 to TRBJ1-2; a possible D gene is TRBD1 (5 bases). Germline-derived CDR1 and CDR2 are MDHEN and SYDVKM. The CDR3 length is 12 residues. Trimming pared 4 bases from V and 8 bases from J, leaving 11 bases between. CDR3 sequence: CASSSQGLGYTF. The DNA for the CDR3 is TGTGCCAGCAGTTCCCAGGGTTTAGGCTACACCTTC.

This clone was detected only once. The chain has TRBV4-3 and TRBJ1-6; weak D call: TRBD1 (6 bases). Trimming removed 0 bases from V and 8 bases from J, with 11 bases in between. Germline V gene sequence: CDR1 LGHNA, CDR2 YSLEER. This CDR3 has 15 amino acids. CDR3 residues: CASSQDLGGYSPLHF. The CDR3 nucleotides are TGCGCCAGCAGCCAAGATTTGGGGGGCTATTCACCCCTCCACTTT.

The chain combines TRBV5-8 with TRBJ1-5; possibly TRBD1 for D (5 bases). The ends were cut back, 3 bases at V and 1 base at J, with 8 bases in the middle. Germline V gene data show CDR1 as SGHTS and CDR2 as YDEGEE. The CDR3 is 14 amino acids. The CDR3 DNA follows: TGTGCCAGCAGCTGGGGGGAAAGCAATCAGCCCCAGCATTTT. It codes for CASSWGESNQPQHF. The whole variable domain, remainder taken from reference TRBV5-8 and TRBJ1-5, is EAGVTQSPTHLIKTRGQQATLRCSPISGHTSVYWYQQALGLGLQFLLWYDEGEERNRGNFPPRFSGRQFPNYSSELNVNALELEDSALYLCASSWGESNQPQHFGDGTRLSIL.

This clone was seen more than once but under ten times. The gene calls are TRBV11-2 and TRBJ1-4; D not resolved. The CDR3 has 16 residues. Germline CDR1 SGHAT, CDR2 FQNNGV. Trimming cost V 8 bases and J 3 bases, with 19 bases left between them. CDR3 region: CASSPLSGSPNEKLFF. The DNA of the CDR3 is TGTGCCAGCTCTCCCCTGTCGGGGTCCCCTAATGAAAAACTGTTTTTT. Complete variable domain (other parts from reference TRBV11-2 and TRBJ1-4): EAGVAQSPRYKIIEKRQSVAFWCNPISGHATLYWYQQILGQGPKLLIQFQNNGVVDDSQLPKDRFSAERLKGVDSTLKIQPAKLEDSAVYLCASSPLSGSPNEKLFFGSGTQLSVL.

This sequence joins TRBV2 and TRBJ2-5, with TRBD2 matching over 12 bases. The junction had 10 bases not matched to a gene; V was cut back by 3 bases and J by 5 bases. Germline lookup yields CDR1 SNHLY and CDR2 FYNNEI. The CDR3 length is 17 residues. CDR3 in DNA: TGTGCCAGCAGTGATCCGACTAGCGGGGGACCCGTTGAGACCCAGTACTTC. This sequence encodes CASSDPTSGGPVETQYF.

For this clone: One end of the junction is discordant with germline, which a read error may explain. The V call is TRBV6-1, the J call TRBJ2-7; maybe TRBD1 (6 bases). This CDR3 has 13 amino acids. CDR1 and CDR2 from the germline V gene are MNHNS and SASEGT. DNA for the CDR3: TGTGCCAGCAGCCCCGTATGGACAGCCCCTGCCGACTTC. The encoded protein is CASSPVWTAPADF.

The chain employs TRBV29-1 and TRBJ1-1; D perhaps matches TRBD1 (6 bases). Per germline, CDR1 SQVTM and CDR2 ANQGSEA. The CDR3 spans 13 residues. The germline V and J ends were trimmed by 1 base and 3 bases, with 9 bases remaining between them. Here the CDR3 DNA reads TGCAGCGTTGAAGGTCAGGGGTACACTGAAGCTTTCTTT. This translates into CSVEGQGYTEAFF.

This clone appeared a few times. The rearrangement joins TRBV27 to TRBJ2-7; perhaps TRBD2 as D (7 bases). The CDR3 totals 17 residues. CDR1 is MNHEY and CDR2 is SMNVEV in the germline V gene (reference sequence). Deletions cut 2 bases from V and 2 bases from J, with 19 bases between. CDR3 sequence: CASSLKGGGTLTYEQYF. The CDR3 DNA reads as TGTGCCAGCAGTTTAAAGGGGGGAGGGACACTTACCTACGAGCAGTACTTC.

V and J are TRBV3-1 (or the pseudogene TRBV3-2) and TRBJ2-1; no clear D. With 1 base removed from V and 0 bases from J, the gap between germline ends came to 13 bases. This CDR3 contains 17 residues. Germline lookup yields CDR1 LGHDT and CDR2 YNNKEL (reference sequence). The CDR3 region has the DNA TGTGCCAGCAGCCAAGCGCGCGGCCAGAGCTCCTACAATGAGCAGTTCTTC. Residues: CASSQARGQSSYNEQFF.

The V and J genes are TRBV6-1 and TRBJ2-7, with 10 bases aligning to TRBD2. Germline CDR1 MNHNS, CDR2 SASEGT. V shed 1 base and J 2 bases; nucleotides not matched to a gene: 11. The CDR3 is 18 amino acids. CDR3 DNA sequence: TGTGCCAGCAGTGAAGGAATGGTAGCGGGGGGCCCCACCTACGAGCAGTACTTC. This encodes CASSEGMVAGGPTYEQYF.

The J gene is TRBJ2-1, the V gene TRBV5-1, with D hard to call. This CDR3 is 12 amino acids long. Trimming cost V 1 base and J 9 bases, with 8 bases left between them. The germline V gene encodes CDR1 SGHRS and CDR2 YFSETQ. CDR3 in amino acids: CASSLWPAEQFF. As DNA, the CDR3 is TGCGCCAGCAGCTTGTGGCCTGCTGAGCAGTTCTTC. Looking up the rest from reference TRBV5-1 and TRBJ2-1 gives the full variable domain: KAGVTQTPRYLIKTRGQQVTLSCSPISGHRSVSWYQQTPGQGLQFLFEYFSETQRNKGNFPGRFSGRQFSNSRSEMNVSTLELGDSALYLCASSLWPAEQFFGPGTRLTVL.

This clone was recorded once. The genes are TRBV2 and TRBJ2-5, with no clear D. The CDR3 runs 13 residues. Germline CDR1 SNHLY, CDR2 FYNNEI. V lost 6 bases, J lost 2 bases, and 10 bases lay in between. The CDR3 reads CASRSDTQETQYF. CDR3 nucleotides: TGTGCCAGCAGATCTGACACTCAAGAGACCCAGTACTTC.

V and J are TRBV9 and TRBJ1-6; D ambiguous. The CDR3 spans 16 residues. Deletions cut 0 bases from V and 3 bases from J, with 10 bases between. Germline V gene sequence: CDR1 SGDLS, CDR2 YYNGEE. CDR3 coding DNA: TGTGCCAGCAGCGTAGGGGTGAGTGACTATAATTCACCCCTCCACTTT. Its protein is CASSVGVSDYNSPLHF.

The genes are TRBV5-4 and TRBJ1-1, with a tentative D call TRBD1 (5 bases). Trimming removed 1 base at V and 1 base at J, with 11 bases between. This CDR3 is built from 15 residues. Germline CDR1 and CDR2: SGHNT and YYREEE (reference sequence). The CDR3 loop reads CASSLRREANTEAFF. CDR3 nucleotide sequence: TGTGCCAGCAGCTTGCGCAGGGAGGCGAACACTGAAGCTTTCTTT.

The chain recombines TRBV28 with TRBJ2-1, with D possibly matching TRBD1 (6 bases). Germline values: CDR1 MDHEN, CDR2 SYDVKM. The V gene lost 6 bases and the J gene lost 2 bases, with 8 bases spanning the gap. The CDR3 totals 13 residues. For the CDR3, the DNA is TGTGCCAGCAGAACAGGGACCTACAATGAGCAGTTCTTC. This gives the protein CASRTGTYNEQFF.

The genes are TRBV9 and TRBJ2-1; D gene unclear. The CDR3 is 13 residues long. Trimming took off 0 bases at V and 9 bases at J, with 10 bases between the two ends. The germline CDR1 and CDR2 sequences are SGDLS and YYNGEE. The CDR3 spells CASSVGGRVEQFF. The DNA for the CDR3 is TGTGCCAGCAGCGTAGGGGGAAGGGTTGAGCAGTTCTTC.

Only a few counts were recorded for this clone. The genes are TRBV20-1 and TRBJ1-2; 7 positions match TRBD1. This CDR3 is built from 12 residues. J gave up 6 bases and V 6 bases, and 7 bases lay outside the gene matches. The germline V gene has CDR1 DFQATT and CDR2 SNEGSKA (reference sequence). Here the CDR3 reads CSASDRVHGYTF. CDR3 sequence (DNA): TGCAGTGCAAGTGACAGGGTACATGGCTACACCTTC.